This passage covers 14 T cell receptor beta chains from one sample sequenced in a study of T cells in Graves' hyperthyroidism and ophthalmopathy. Researchers took RNA transcripts and amplified the TCR beta CDR3 regions from them. An initial round of RT-PCR targeting the TCR CDR3 relied on the HTBI primer set. TCRdb passed the multiplex PCR reads through MiXCR, listing each CDR3 protein once. Of a few hundred thousand distinct CDR3 sequences detected, 40% to 55% appear once; the ten largest clones hold approximately 7.5%. What was sequenced was peripheral blood or thyroid tissue (not recorded which). These receptors came from a woman under 30 with Graves' hyperthyroidism.

This clonotype was seen many times. The chain uses TRBV4-1 and TRBJ1-4, with D unclear. Germline values: CDR1 MGHRA, CDR2 YSYEKL. The V gene lost 0 bases and the J gene lost 5 bases, with 10 bases spanning the gap. CDR3 size: 15 residues. CDR3 nucleotide sequence: TGCGCCAGCAGCCAAGATCGCAGCCAAAATGAAAAACTGTTTTTT. It codes for CASSQDRSQNEKLFF.

With respect to this clonotype: Since a much larger clone is just one base distant, this may be a read error. The limits of the CDR3 on the DNA are not certain, so only TCRdb's listed CDR3 is given. This chain links TRBV20-1 with TRBJ2-7; TRBD1, the table's D call, lacks a check against the DNA. Germline V gene data show CDR1 as DFQATT and CDR2 as SNEGSKA (reference sequence). The CDR3 region is 13 residues in length, termini included. The CDR3 sequence: CSAPFGGGNEQHF.

In this sample, this clonotype turned up many times. The rearrangement uses TRBV7-9 and TRBJ1-2; D call uncertain. Germline V lookup: CDR1 SEHNR, CDR2 FQNEAQ (reference sequence). This CDR3 has 11 residues. V was trimmed by 5 bases and J by 4 bases, leaving 5 bases between them. The CDR3 DNA follows: TGTGCCAGCAGCCGGATCTATGGCTACACCTTC. Translated: CASSRIYGYTF.

The CDR3 DNA reads TGTGCCACCAGTGATCTGGACGGGAGCTCCTACGAGCAGTACTTC. Protein sequence: CATSDLDGSSYEQYF. The chain couples TRBV24-1 to TRBJ2-7, with a tentative D call TRBD2 (6 bases). Germline CDR1 KGHDR, CDR2 SFDVKD. Trimming cost V 3 bases and J 0 bases, with 11 bases left between them. The CDR3 runs to 15 residues.

The rearrangement uses TRBV5-1 and TRBJ2-3, with a tentative D call TRBD2 (6 bases). Between the trimmed V and J ends, which lost 2 bases and 3 bases, there was a span of 19 bases. The CDR3 extends over 17 amino acids. Germline CDR1 and CDR2: SGHRS and YFSETQ. CDR3 DNA sequence: TGCGCCAGCAGCTTATCGGCGGGGCTGAAAACAACAGATACGCAGTATTTT. Its translation: CASSLSAGLKTTDTQYF.

This clonotype was counted many times. The chain links TRBV25-1 to TRBJ1-4; tentatively, D is TRBD1 (5 bases). The germline CDR1 and CDR2 sequences are MGHDK and SYGVNS. Trimming took 4 bases from V and 5 from J, leaving 8 bases between them. This CDR3 has 13 amino acids. CDR3 bases: TGTGCCAGCAGTGTCGGGGGGAATGAAAAACTGTTTTTT. Translated: CASSVGGNEKLFF.

This clonotype was observed at least ten times. This sequence joins TRBV6-2 or TRBV6-3 and TRBJ2-5, with D possibly matching TRBD2 (7 bases). Trimming took 8 bases from V and 2 from J, leaving 18 bases between them. CDR1 MNHEY and CDR2 SVGEGT come from the germline V gene. The CDR3 length is 15 residues. CDR3 loop: CASRSLQGGQETQYF. CDR3 DNA sequence: TGTGCCAGCCGATCGCTACAGGGAGGGCAAGAGACCCAGTACTTC.

The V gene is TRBV3-1, the J gene TRBJ2-5; perhaps D is TRBD1 or TRBD2 (5 bases each). Germline V gene lookup returns CDR1 LGHDT and CDR2 YNNKEL (reference sequence). The V gene lost 8 bases and the J gene lost 7 bases, with 8 bases spanning the gap. This CDR3 is built from 10 residues. CDR3 protein: CASGDRTQYF. In nucleotides, the CDR3 is TGTGCCAGCGGGGACCGGACCCAGTACTTC.

The table lists this clonotype with many counts. The chain's CDR3 is CSVEEVAGGIYEQYF. The CDR3 coding sequence is TGCAGCGTTGAAGAGGTGGCGGGAGGGATCTACGAGCAGTACTTC. This chain uses TRBV29-1 with TRBJ2-7; 9 bases are a match to TRBD2. V trimming: 0 bases; J trimming: 3 bases; junction bases outside the gene matches: 6. Per germline, CDR1 SQVTM and CDR2 ANQGSEA. This CDR3 is built from 15 residues.

CDR3 sequence reads: CASSPPVTGTNEQYF. The CDR3 DNA reads as TGTGCCAGCTCACCACCCGTGACAGGGACCAACGAGCAGTACTTC. The V call is TRBV18, the J call TRBJ2-7, with TRBD1 matching 7 bases. The V segment lost 0 bases and the J segment 5 bases; nucleotides outside the gene matches: 7. Germline V gene data show CDR1 as KGHSH and CDR2 as LQKENI. This CDR3 spans 15 amino acids.

Comments on this clonotype: Germline is not matched at one junction end, which may reflect a read error. This chain connects TRBV7-2 to TRBJ1-2, with D maybe TRBD1 (6 bases). CDR3 length equals 16 residues. Germline CDR1 SGHTA, CDR2 FQGNSA. CDR3 in amino acids: CASSLGPGQIGYGYAF. CDR3 sequence (DNA): TGTGCCAGCAGCTTAGGGCCCGGACAGATCGGCTATGGCTACGCCTTC.

This clonotype was detected many times. V and J are TRBV4-3 and TRBJ1-3, with a tentative D call TRBD1 (6 bases). CDR1 LGHNA and CDR2 YSLEER come from the germline V gene. Trimming cost V 1 base and J 1 base, with 11 bases left between them. The CDR3 runs to 16 residues. CDR3: CASSQAFTGSGNTIYF. CDR3 nucleotides: TGCGCCAGCAGCCAAGCCTTTACAGGGTCTGGAAACACCATATATTTT.

The V and J genes are TRBV20-1 and TRBJ1-6, with 7 bases that match TRBD1. J was trimmed by 14 bases and V by 6 bases; bases with no gene match: 13. CDR3 size: 13 residues. The germline CDR1 and CDR2 sequences are DFQATT and SNEGSKA (reference sequence). The CDR3 loop reads CSAPTGRGGSLHF. CDR3 bases: TGCAGTGCCCCGACAGGGCGAGGTGGGTCCCTCCACTTT.

The chain uses TRBV2 and TRBJ2-7, with D hard to call. The J call may be mistaken, given a closer DNA end match to TRBJ2-1. The CDR3 totals 14 residues. The germline V gene has CDR1 SNHLY and CDR2 FYNNEI. The CDR3 DNA sequence: TGTGCCAGCAGGGAAAAGATCTCGAAACCGAAGCAGTTCTTC. It translates to CASREKISKPKQFF.